This T cell receptor (beta chain) was identified during a study of tumor-infiltrating lymphocytes in oesophageal squamous cell carcinoma. MiXCR, run by TCRdb on the PCR reads, gives a single entry per CDR3 protein. The sample has some 14,000 distinct CDR3 sequences, roughly half seen once. Sequencing input: blood. This TCR came from a female donor with esophageal squamous cell carcinoma.

The DNA for the CDR3 is TGTGCCAGCAGCTGGGACTCTGGGGCCAACGTCCTGACTTTC. It yields the protein CASSWDSGANVLTF. The chain employs TRBV7-2 and TRBJ2-6; D not resolved. The CDR3 loop spans 14 amino acids. Per the germline V gene, CDR1 is SGHTA and CDR2 is FQGNSA. V was cut by 4 bases and J by 0 bases, with 4 bases left in between.